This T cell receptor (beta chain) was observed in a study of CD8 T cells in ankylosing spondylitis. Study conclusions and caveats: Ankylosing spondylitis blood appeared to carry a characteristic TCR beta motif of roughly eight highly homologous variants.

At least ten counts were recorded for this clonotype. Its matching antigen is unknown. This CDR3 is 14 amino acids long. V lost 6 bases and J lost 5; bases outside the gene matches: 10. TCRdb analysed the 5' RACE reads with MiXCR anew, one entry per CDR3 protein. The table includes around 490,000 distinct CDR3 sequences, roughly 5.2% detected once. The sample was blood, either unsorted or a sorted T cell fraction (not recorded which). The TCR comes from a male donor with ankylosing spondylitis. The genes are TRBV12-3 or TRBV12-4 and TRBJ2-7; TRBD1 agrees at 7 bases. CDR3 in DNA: TGTGCCAGCAGCACCTCCGGGACAGCAAACGAGCAGTACTTC. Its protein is CASSTSGTANEQYF.